This T cell receptor (beta chain) was captured in a study of beta chain features in type 1 diabetes. Study background: Sorted cells from all samples, numbering 107,917,701, were examined. Findings and limits, study-wide: Shortening that was moderate but significant affected the TCRB CDR3s of Type 1 diabetes patients in all four CD4+ subsets.

Since all of the isolated RNA was reverse transcribed, expressed TCRB transcripts were what got sequenced. TCRdb keeps only in-frame clones here, not all; method: immunoSEQ multiplex PCR. This table has some 280,000 clones, about 13% appearing once. As for this clone: Antigen specificity is unknown.

V gave up 0 bases and J gave up 10 bases, with 16 bases separating them. The CDR3 covers 15 residues. Germline loops: CDR1 ENHRY, CDR2 SYGVKD. Purity of each sorted population was above 95%. The rearrangement links TRBV10-3 to TRBJ2-1; D may be TRBD2 (7 bases). Sequences were obtained from naive CD4+ T cells from blood. The origin of this receptor is a man younger than 40 with type 1 diabetes. In nucleotides, the CDR3 is TGTGCCATCAGTGAGTCCTTAGGGGGGGTACGGGAGCAGTTCTTC. Its protein is CAISESLGGVREQFF.